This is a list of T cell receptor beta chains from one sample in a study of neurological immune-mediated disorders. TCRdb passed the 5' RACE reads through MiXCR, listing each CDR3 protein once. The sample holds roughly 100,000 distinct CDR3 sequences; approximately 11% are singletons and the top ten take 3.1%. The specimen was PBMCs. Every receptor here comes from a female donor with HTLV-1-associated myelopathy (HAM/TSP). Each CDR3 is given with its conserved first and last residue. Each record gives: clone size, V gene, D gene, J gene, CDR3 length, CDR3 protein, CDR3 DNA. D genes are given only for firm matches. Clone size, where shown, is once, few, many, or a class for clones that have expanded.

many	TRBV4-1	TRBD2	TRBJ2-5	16	CASSQARLAGEETQYF	TGCGCCAGCAGCCAAGCGCGACTAGCGGGGGAGGAGACCCAGTACTTC
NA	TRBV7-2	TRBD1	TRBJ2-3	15	CASSPRQGIVDTQYF	TGTGCCAGCAGCCCGAGACAGGGTATAGTAGATACGCAGTATTTT
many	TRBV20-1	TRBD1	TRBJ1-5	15	CSARDRDYGNQPQHF	TGCAGTGCCCGGGACAGGGACTATGGCAATCAGCCCCAGCATTTT
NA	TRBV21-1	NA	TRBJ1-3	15	CANSKATGTGNTIYF	TGTGCCAACAGCAAAGCCACGGGGACTGGAAACACCATATATTTT
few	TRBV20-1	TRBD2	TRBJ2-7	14	CSAREGAGGYEQYF	TGCAGTGCAAGAGAAGGAGCGGGGGGCTACGAGCAGTACTTC
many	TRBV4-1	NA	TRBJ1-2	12	CASSQNRVGYTF	TGCGCCAGCAGCCAAAACAGGGTTGGCTACACCTTC
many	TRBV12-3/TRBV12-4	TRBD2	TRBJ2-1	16	CASSIPGTSNSEEQFF	TGTGCCAGCAGCATACCCGGGACTAGCAATTCCGAGGAGCAGTTCTTC
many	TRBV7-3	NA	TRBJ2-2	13	CASSPTDGGELFF	TGTGCCAGCAGCCCAACTGACGGCGGGGAGCTGTTTTTT
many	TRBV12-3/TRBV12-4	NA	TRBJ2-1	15	CASSFRGGSRNEQFF	TGTGCCAGCAGTTTCCGCGGGGGCAGTAGAAATGAGCAGTTCTTC
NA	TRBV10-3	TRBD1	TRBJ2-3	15	CAISPGTGDSDTQYF	TGTGCCATCAGTCCCGGGACAGGGGATTCAGATACGCAGTATTTT
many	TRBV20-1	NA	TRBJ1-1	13	CSARANQYTEAFF	TGCAGTGCTAGGGCCAATCAATACACTGAAGCTTTCTTT
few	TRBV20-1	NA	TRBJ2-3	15	CSASPAIRGTDTQYF	TGCAGTGCTAGTCCTGCTATCAGGGGCACAGATACGCAGTATTTT
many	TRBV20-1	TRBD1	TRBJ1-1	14	CSARVGTGVGEAFF	TGCAGTGCTAGAGTGGGGACAGGGGTCGGTGAAGCTTTCTTT
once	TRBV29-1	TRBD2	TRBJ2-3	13	CSESSGVADTQYF	TGCAGCGAATCTAGCGGGGTTGCAGATACGCAGTATTTT
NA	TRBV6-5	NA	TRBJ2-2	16	CASTLSPGANIGELFF	TGTGCCAGCACCCTCTCCCCCGGAGCGAACATCGGGGAGCTGTTTTTT
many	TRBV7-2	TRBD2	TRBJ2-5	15	CASSSSGGMRETQYF	TGTGCCAGCAGCTCTAGCGGGGGGATGCGAGAGACCCAGTACTTC
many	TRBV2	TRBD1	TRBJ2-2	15	CASSLRTGNTGELFF	TGTGCCAGCAGTCTACGGACAGGGAACACCGGGGAGCTGTTTTTT
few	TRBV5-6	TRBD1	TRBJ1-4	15	CASSVNGGTGEKLFF	TGTGCCAGCAGCGTCAACGGGGGCACAGGGGAGAAACTGTTTTTT
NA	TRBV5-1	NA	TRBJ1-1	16	CASSSLGGASHTEAFF	TGCGCCAGCAGCTCCCTCGGGGGGGCGTCCCACACTGAAGCTTTCTTT
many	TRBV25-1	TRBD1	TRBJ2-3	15	CASTPRTGPTDTQYF	TGTGCCAGCACCCCGAGGACAGGGCCCACAGATACGCAGTATTTT
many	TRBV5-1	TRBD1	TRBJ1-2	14	CASSSTGASVFYTF	TGCGCCAGCAGCTCTACAGGGGCGTCGGTCTTCTACACCTTC
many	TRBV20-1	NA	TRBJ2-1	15	CSAGSPLGGFNEQFF	TGCAGTGCTGGAAGCCCACTAGGGGGATTCAATGAGCAGTTCTTC
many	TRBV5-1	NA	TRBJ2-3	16	CASSAATLGSTDTQYF	TGCGCCAGCAGCGCGGCTACCTTAGGGAGTACAGATACGCAGTATTTT
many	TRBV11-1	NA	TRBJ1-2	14	CANSITRDGYGYTF	TGTGCCAACTCAATCACCCGGGACGGCTATGGCTACACCTTC
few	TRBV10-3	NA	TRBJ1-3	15	CAISPRRVSGNTIYF	TGTGCCATCAGTCCCCGACGGGTCTCTGGAAACACCATATATTTT
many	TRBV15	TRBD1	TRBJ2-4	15	CATSRAGQGLNIQYF	TGTGCTACCAGCAGAGCCGGACAGGGGTTAAACATTCAGTACTTC
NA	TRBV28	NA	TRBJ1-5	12	CASSPGGQPQHF	TGTGCCAGCAGTCCCGGGGGTCAGCCCCAGCATTTT
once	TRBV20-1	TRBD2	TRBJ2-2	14	CGARDPSGTGELFF	TGCGGTGCTAGAGATCCTAGCGGCACCGGGGAGCTGTTTTTT
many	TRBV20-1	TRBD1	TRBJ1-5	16	CSAMTSDRRRNQPQHF	TGCAGTGCTATGACTTCGGACAGGAGGCGCAATCAGCCCCAGCATTTT
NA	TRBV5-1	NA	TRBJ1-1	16	CASSLGQGQINTGAFF	TGCGCCAGCAGCTTGGGCCAGGGACAAATAAACACTGGAGCTTTCTTT
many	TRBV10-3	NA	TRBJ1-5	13	CATSVEVNQPQHF	TGTGCCACTTCCGTTGAGGTCAATCAGCCCCAGCATTTT
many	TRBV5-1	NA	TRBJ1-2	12	CASSSEGDGYTF	TGCGCCAGCAGCTCGGAAGGGGACGGCTACACCTTC